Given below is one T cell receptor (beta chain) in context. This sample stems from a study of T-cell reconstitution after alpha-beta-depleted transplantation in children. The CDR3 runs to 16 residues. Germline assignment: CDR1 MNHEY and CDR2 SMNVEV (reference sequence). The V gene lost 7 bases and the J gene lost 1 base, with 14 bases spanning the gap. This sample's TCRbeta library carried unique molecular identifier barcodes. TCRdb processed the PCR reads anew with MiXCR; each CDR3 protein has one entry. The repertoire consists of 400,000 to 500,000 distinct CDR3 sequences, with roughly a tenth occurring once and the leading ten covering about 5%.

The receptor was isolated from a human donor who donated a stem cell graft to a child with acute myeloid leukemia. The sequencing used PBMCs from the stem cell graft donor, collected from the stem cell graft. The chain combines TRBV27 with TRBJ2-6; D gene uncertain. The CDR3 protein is CASITVGLSGANVLTF. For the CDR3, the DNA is TGTGCCAGCATCACGGTCGGATTGTCTGGGGCCAACGTCCTGACTTTC.